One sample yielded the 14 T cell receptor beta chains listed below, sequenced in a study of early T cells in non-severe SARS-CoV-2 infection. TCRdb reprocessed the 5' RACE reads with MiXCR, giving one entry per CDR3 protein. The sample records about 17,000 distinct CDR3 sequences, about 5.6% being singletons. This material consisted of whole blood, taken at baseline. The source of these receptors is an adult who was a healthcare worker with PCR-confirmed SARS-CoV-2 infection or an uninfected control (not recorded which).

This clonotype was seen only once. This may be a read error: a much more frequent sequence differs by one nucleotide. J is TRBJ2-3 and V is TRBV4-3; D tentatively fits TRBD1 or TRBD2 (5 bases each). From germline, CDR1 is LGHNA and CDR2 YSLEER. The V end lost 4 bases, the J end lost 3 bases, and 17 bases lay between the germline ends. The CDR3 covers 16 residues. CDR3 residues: CASSLSGQADTDTQYF. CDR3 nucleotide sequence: TGCGCCAGCAGCCTGAGTGGACAAGCGGATACAGATACGCAGTATTTT.

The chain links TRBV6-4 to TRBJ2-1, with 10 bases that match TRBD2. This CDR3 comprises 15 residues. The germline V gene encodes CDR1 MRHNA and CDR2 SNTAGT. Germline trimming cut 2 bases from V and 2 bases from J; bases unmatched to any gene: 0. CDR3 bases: TGTGCCAGCAGTGACAGCGGGGGGGCCTACAATGAGCAGTTCTTC. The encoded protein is CASSDSGGAYNEQFF.

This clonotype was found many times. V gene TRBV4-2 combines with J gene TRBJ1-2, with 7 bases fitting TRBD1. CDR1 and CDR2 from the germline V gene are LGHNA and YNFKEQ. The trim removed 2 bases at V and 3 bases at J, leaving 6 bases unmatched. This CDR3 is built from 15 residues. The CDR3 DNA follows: TGTGCCAGCAGCCAACGTATCAGGGGGGACTATGGCTACACCTTC. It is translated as CASSQRIRGDYGYTF.

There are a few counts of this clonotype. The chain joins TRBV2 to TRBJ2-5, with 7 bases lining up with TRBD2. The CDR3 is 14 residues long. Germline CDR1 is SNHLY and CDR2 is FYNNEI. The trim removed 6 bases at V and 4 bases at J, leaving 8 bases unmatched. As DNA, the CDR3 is TGTGCCAGCAGGGGAGGGGCCGGACTAGAGACCCAGTACTTC. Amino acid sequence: CASRGGAGLETQYF.

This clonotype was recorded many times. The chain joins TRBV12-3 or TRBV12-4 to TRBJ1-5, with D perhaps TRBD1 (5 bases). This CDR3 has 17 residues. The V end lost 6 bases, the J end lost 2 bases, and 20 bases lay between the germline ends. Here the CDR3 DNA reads TGTGCCAGCAGCCTGACGTCGGGGCCGGGAGGCAATCAGCCCCAGCATTTT. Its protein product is CASSLTSGPGGNQPQHF.

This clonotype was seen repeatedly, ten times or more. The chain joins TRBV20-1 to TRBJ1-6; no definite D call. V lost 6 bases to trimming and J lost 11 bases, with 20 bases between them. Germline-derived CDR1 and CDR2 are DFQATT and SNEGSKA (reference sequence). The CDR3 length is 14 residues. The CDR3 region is CSATIPRGDAPLHF. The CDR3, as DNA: TGCAGTGCCACGATCCCGCGGGGTGATGCACCCCTCCACTTT.

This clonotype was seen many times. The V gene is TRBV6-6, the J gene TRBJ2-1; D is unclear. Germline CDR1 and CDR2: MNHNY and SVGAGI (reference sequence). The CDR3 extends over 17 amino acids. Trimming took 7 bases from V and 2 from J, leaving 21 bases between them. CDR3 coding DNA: TGTGCCAGCAAGGGCTCGTGGTGGTCGCGGACCTACAATGAGCAGTTCTTC. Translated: CASKGSWWSRTYNEQFF.

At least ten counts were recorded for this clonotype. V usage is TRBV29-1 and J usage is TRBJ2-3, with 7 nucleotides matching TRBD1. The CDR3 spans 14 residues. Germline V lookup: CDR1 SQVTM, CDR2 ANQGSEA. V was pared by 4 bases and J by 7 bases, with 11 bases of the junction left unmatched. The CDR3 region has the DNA TGCAGCGTTGGGCTAGGGGACAGCACCAATACGCAGTATTTT. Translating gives CSVGLGDSTNTQYF.

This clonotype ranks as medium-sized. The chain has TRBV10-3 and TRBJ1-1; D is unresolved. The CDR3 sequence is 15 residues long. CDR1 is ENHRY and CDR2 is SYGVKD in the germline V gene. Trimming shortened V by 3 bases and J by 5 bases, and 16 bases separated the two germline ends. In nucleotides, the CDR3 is TGTGCCATCAGTGACTCGTACACCTCGTGGACTGAAGCTTTCTTT. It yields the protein CAISDSYTSWTEAFF.

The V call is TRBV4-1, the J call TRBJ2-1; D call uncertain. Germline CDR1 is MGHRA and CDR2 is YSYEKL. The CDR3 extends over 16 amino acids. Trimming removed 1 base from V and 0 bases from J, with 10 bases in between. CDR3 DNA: TGCGCCAGCAGCCAAGTTGACCTAGTCTCCTACAATGAGCAGTTCTTC. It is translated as CASSQVDLVSYNEQFF.

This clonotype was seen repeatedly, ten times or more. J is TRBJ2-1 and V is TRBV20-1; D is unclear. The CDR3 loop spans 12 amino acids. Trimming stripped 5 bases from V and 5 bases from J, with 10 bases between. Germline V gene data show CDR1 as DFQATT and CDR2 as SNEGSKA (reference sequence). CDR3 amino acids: CSAYHDNNEQFF. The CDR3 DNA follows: TGCAGTGCTTACCATGACAACAATGAGCAGTTCTTC.

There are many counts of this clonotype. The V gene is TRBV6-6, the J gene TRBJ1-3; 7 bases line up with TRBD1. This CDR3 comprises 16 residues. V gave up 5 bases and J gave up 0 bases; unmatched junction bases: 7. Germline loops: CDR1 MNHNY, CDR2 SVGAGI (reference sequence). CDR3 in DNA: TGTGCCAGCAGTCTAACAGGGGCCTTCTCTGGAAACACCATATATTTT. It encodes CASSLTGAFSGNTIYF.

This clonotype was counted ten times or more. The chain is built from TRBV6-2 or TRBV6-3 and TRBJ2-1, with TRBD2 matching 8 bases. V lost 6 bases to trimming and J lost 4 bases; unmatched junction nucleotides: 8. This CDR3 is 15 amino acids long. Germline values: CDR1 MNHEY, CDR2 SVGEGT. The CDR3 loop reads CASSWRGAKYNEQFF. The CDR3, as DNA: TGTGCCAGCAGCTGGCGGGGGGCCAAGTACAATGAGCAGTTCTTC.

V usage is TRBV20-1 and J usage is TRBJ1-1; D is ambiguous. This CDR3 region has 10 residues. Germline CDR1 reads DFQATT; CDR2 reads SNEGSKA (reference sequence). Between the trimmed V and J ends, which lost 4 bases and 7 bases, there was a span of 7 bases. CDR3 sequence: CSAKYSEAFF. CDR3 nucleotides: TGCAGTGCTAAATACAGTGAAGCTTTCTTT.